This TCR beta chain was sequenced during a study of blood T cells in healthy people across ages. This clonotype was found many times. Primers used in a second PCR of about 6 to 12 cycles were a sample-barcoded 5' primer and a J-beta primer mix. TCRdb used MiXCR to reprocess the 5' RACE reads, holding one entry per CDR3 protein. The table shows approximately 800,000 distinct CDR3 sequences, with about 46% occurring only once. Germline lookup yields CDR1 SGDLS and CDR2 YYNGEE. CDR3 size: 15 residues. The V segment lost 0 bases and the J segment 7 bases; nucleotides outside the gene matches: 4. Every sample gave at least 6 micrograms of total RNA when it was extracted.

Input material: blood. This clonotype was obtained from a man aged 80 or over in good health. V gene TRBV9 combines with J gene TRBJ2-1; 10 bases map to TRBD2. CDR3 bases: TGTGCCAGCAGCGTAGATGGGACTAGCGAGAATGAGCAGTTCTTC. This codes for CASSVDGTSENEQFF.